The rows below give T cell receptor beta chains drawn from one sample of a study of T cell responses to AZD1222 COVID-19 vaccine. The table came from immunoSEQ multiplex PCR; TCRdb's copy has only in-frame clones and leaves some out. Among roughly 150,000 clones listed, less than 95% were seen once. This specimen consisted of peripheral blood, obtained 28 days after the second AZD1222 dose. These TCRs come from an adult who received the AZD1222 COVID-19 vaccine. Each CDR3 is given with its conserved first and last residue. The D gene is left open where the match is weak. The size entry is marked missing in some rows and otherwise reads once, few, many or a size class.

clone size	V gene	D gene	J gene	CDR3 protein	CDR3 DNA
NA	TRBV19	NA	TRBJ2-7	CASSGTGPYEQYF	TGTGCCAGTAGTGGGACTGGACCCTACGAGCAGTACTTC
NA	TRBV7-2	NA	TRBJ2-3	CASSLVLGTLRPTDTQYF	TGTGCCAGCAGCTTAGTTTTGGGGACCCTTCGCCCCACAGATACGCAGTATTTT
NA	TRBV30	NA	TRBJ1-2	CAWSVPDGYTF	TGTGCCTGGAGTGTACCGGATGGCTACACCTTC
NA	TRBV5-6	NA	TRBJ2-2	CASSSDTGELFF	TGTGCCAGCAGCTCTGACACCGGGGAGCTGTTTTTT
NA	TRBV28	NA	TRBJ2-2	CASSFHPTSNTGELFF	TGTGCCAGCAGTTTCCACCCTACATCGAACACCGGGGAGCTGTTTTTT
NA	TRBV7-2	NA	TRBJ1-3	CASSLGASLAGNTIYF	TGTGCCAGCAGCTTAGGCGCCAGCCTAGCTGGAAACACCATATATTTT
NA	TRBV14	NA	TRBJ1-6	CASSQEGRNYNSPLHF	TGTGCCAGCAGCCAAGAGGGCCGGAACTATAATTCACCCCTCCACTTT
NA	TRBV5-1	NA	TRBJ2-4	CASSSPGGYRKNIQYF	TGCGCCAGCAGCTCCCCTGGGGGGTATCGCAAAAACATTCAGTACTTC
NA	TRBV10-1	TRBD1	TRBJ1-5	CASSEGTGNQPQHF	TGCGCCAGCAGTGAAGGGACAGGGAATCAGCCCCAGCATTTT
NA	TRBV18	NA	TRBJ1-5	CASSPNPQGSQPQHF	TGTGCCAGCTCACCGAACCCCCAGGGAAGTCAGCCCCAGCATTTT
NA	TRBV6-5	TRBD2	TRBJ2-7	CASSIAGGPREQYF	TGTGCCAGCTCTATAGCGGGAGGGCCACGCGAGCAGTACTTC
NA	TRBV25-1	NA	TRBJ1-4	CASSNPGEGLGYEKLFF	TGTGCCAGCAGTAACCCTGGTGAGGGCCTAGGATATGAAAAACTGTTTTTT
NA	TRBV7-2	TRBD2	TRBJ2-7	CASKRTSGTYEQYF	TGTGCCAGTAAAAGGACTAGCGGCACCTACGAGCAGTACTTC
NA	TRBV19	NA	TRBJ2-2	CASSIAPDPGELFF	TGTGCCAGTAGTATCGCTCCGGATCCCGGGGAGCTGTTTTTT
NA	TRBV10-2	NA	TRBJ1-1	CASSAQGNDWTFF	TGCGCCAGCAGTGCCCAGGGGAACGATTGGACTTTCTTT
once	TRBV27	NA	TRBJ1-2	CASSPGDRQGKRAGYGYTF	TGTGCCAGCAGTCCAGGAGACCGGCAGGGTAAAAGAGCAGGCTATGGCTACACCTTC
NA	TRBV20-1	NA	TRBJ2-5	CSASGGGEETQYF	TGCAGTGCTAGTGGAGGTGGGGAAGAGACCCAGTACTTC
NA	TRBV6-2/TRBV6-3	NA	TRBJ2-1	CASSLLIGSYNEQFF	TGTGCCAGCAGTCTCCTAATCGGATCCTACAATGAGCAGTTCTTC
NA	TRBV24-1	TRBD1	TRBJ1-5	CATSPTGGVDQPQHF	TGTGCCACCAGCCCCACAGGGGGCGTCGATCAGCCCCAGCATTTT
NA	TRBV5-1	TRBD1	TRBJ2-1	CASSLPGDRGNEQFF	TGCGCCAGCAGCTTGCCCGGGGACAGGGGCAATGAGCAGTTCTTC
NA	TRBV7-7	TRBD1	TRBJ2-5	CASSPIRDRGRETQYF	TGTGCCAGCAGCCCCATCCGGGACAGGGGTAGGGAGACCCAGTACTTC
NA	TRBV11-2	TRBD2	TRBJ2-2	CASSLEARGGRNTGELFF	TGTGCCAGCAGCTTAGAGGCCCGGGGGGGGCGGAACACCGGGGAGCTGTTTTTT
NA	TRBV18	TRBD1	TRBJ1-6	CASSPRGPGTGSSYNSPLHF	TGTGCCAGCTCACCACGGGGACCTGGGACAGGGAGCTCCTATAATTCACCCCTCCACTTT
NA	TRBV4-3	TRBD1	TRBJ1-1	CASSEQTGINTEAFF	TGCGCCAGCAGCGAACAGACAGGGATTAACACTGAAGCTTTCTTT
NA	TRBV7-2	NA	TRBJ2-7	CASSLAYGSGEQYF	TGTGCCAGCAGCTTAGCGTACGGGAGTGGGGAGCAGTACTTC
NA	TRBV18	NA	TRBJ2-7	CASSGGANYEQYF	TGTGCCAGCTCGGGCGGCGCGAACTACGAGCAGTACTTC
NA	TRBV5-1	TRBD2	TRBJ2-1	CASSGEREGRHEQFF	TGCGCCAGCAGCGGGGAGCGGGAGGGCCGGCATGAGCAGTTCTTC
NA	TRBV24-1	NA	TRBJ2-3	CATAGGPDTQYF	TGTGCCACCGCCGGGGGGCCAGATACGCAGTATTTT
NA	TRBV19	TRBD1	TRBJ1-4	CASSLGGQGEKLFF	TGTGCCAGTAGCCTTGGGGGACAGGGGGAAAAACTGTTTTTT
few	TRBV29-1	TRBD2	TRBJ2-1	CSADSGSRGYNEQFF	TGCAGCGCAGATAGCGGGAGTCGGGGGTACAATGAGCAGTTCTTC
NA	TRBV19	NA	TRBJ2-1	CASNRRTYNEQFF	TGTGCCAGTAATAGGAGGACCTACAATGAGCAGTTCTTC
NA	TRBV28	NA	TRBJ1-2	CASSSGPFNYGYTF	TGTGCCAGCAGTTCGGGCCCGTTTAACTATGGCTACACCTTC
NA	TRBV9	NA	TRBJ1-3	CASSVALQGTGNTIYF	TGTGCCAGCAGCGTAGCTCTCCAGGGAACTGGAAACACCATATATTTT
NA	TRBV28	TRBD1	TRBJ1-5	CASRTTGDNQPQHF	TGTGCCAGCAGAACAACAGGGGACAATCAGCCCCAGCATTTT
NA	TRBV30	NA	TRBJ2-3	CAWISPGTRDTQYF	TGTGCCTGGATAAGCCCAGGAACGAGGGATACGCAGTATTTT
NA	TRBV14	NA	TRBJ1-4	CASSHDSSTNEKLFF	TGTGCCAGCAGCCACGACAGTTCAACTAATGAAAAACTGTTTTTT
NA	TRBV19	NA	TRBJ2-5	CASSIAQETQYF	TGTGCCAGTAGTATAGCCCAAGAGACCCAGTACTTC
NA	TRBV10-3	NA	TRBJ1-3	CAARLSGNTIYF	TGTGCCGCCCGGTTATCGGGAAACACCATATATTTT